The 4 T cell receptor beta chains below all came from one sample that was sequenced in a study of a mutant IDH1 vaccine in newly diagnosed glioma. These receptors have no known antigen. Data came from immunoSEQ multiplex PCR; TCRdb stores just in-frame clones and leaves some out. The table shows roughly 32,000 clones, with roughly 80% occurring only once. As for time point: week 35, safety follow-up. It was 300 ug of mutant IDH1 20-mer peptide that made up each vaccine dose, given with topical imiquimod. The source was PBMCs, collected from a glioma patient whose treatment included an IDH1 peptide vaccine. The receptors were sampled from a woman aged 18-29 years with glioma.

J is TRBJ2-5 and V is TRBV5-1; D might be TRBD1 or TRBD2, each matching 6 bases. Looked up from germline, CDR1 is SGHRS and CDR2 is YFSETQ. The CDR3 has 15 amino acids. Trimming removed 2 bases from V and 5 bases from J, with 16 bases in between. CDR3 region: CASSFERGARETQYF. CDR3 sequence (DNA): TGCGCCAGCAGCTTCGAGAGGGGGGCCAGGGAGACCCAGTACTTC.

V usage is TRBV10-3 and J usage is TRBJ2-2; no firm D call. The CDR3 is made up of 12 amino acids. V was pared by 8 bases and J by 5 bases, with 9 bases between. Germline CDR1 and CDR2: ENHRY and SYGVKD. CDR3 loop: CAISRGTGELFF. DNA for the CDR3: TGTGCCATCTCCAGAGGAACCGGGGAGCTGTTTTTT.

The chain is built from TRBV6-5 and TRBJ2-7, with 13 bases that match TRBD2. The length of the CDR3 is 16 residues. Per germline, CDR1 MNHEY and CDR2 SVGAGI. The J segment lost 2 bases and the V segment lost 2 bases, leaving 3 bases of the junction unmatched. CDR3: CASSYPGLAGTYEQYF. In DNA form, the CDR3 reads TGTGCCAGCAGTTACCCGGGACTAGCGGGGACCTACGAGCAGTACTTC.

The chain employs TRBV2 and TRBJ2-1, with D possibly TRBD1 on 6 matching bases. Trimming left V 11 bases short and J 0 bases short, with 17 bases between. CDR1 and CDR2 from the germline V gene are SNHLY and FYNNEI. This CDR3 comprises 15 residues. CDR3 bases: TGTGCCGGAAATTCAGGGGCCGTCTCCTACAATGAGCAGTTCTTC. Its translation: CAGNSGAVSYNEQFF.